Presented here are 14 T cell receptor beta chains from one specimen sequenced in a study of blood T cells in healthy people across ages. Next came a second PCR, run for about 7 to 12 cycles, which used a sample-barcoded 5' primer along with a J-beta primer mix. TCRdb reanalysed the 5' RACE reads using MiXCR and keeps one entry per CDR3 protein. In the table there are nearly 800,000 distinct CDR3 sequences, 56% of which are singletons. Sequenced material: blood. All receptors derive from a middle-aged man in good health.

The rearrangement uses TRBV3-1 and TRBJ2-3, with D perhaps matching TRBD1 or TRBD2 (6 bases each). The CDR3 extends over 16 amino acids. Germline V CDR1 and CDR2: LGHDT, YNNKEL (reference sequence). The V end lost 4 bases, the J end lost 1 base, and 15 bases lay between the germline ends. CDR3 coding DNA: TGTGCCAGCAGCCCCCCCCGGGGGCTAGGCACAGATACGCAGTATTTT. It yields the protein CASSPPRGLGTDTQYF.

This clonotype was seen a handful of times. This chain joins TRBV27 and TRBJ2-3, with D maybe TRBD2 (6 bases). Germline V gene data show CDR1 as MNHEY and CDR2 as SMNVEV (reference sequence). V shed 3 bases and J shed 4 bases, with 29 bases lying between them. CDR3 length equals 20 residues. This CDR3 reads CASSLSPFNPFQSSADTQYF. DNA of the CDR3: TGTGCCAGCAGTTTGTCCCCATTCAACCCCTTCCAGTCTAGCGCAGATACGCAGTATTTT.

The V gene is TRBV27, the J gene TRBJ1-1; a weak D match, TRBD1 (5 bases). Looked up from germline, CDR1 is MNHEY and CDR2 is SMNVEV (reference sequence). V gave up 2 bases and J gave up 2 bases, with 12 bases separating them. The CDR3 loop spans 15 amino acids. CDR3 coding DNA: TGTGCCAGCAGTTTAAATTACGGGGACAACACTGAAGCTTTCTTT. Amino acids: CASSLNYGDNTEAFF.

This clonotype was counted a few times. The CDR3 bases are TGCAGTGCACCAATGGACCTAACCACAGATACGCAGTATTTT. It is translated as CSAPMDLTTDTQYF. The chain couples TRBV20-1 to TRBJ2-3, with D unresolved. The CDR3 is 14 amino acids. Germline V gene sequence: CDR1 DFQATT, CDR2 SNEGSKA (reference sequence). V lost 6 bases, J lost 2 bases, and 15 bases lay in between.

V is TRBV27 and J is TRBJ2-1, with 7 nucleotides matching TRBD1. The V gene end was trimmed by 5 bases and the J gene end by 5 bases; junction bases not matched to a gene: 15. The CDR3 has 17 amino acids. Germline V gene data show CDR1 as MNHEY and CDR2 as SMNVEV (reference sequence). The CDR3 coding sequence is TGTGCCAGCAGTCCCACCCGACAGGGACGACGCAACAATGAGCAGTTCTTC. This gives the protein CASSPTRQGRRNNEQFF.

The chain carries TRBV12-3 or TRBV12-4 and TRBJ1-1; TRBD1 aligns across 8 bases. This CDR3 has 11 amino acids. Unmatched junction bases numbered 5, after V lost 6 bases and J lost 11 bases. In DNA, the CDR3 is TGTGCCAGCAGCACGACAGGGGTCGCTTTCTTT. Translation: CASSTTGVAFF.

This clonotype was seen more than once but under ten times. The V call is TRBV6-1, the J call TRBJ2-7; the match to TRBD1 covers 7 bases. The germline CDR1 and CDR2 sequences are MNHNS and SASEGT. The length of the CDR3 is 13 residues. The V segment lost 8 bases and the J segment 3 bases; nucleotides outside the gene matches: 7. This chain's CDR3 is CASRRTGVYEQYF. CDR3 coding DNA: TGTGCCAGCCGAAGGACAGGAGTCTACGAGCAGTACTTC.

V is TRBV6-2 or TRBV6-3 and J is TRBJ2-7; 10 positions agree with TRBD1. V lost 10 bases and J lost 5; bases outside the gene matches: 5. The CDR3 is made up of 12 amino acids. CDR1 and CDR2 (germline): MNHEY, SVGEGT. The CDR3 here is CATTGQGHEQYF. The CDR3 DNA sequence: TGTGCCACTACGGGACAGGGGCACGAGCAGTACTTC.

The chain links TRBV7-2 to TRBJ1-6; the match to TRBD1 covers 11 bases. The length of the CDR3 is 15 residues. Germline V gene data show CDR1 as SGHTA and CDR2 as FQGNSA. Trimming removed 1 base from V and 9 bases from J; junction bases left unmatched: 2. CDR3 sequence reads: CASSLGTGGLSPLHF. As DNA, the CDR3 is TGTGCCAGCAGCTTAGGGACAGGGGGCCTTTCACCCCTCCACTTT.

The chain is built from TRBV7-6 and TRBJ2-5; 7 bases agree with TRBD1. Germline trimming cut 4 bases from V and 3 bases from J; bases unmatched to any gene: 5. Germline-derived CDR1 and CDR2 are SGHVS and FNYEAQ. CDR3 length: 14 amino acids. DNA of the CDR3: TGTGCCAGCAGCTCTACAGGGGAAAAAGAGACCCAGTACTTC. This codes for CASSSTGEKETQYF.

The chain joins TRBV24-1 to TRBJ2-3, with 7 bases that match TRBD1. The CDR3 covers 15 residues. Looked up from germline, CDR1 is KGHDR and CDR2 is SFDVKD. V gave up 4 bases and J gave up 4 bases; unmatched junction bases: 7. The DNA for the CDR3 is TGTGCCACCAGTGACGATAATCAGGGGGCAGATACGCAGTATTTT. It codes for CATSDDNQGADTQYF.

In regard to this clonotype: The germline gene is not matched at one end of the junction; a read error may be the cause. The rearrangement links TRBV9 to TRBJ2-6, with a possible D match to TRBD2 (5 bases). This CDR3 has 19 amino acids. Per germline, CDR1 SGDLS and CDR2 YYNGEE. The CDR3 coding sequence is TGTGCCAGTAGCGTTGGTATGTCAAGACCCTTCTCTGGGGCCAACGTCCTGACTTTC. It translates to CASSVGMSRPFSGANVLTF.

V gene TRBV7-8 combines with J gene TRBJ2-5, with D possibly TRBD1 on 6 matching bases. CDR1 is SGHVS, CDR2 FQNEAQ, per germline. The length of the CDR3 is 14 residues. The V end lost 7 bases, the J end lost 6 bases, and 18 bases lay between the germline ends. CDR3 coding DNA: TGTGCCAGCAACTCGAGGGGGAGAGGGAAGACCCAGTACTTC. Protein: CASNSRGRGKTQYF.

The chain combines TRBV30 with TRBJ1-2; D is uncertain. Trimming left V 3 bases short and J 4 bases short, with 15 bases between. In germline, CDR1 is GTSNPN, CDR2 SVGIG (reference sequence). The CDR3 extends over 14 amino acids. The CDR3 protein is CAWSGIGGRYGYTF. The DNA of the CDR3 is TGTGCCTGGAGCGGGATAGGCGGGCGCTATGGCTACACCTTC.